This T cell receptor (beta chain) stems from a study of T-cell reconstitution after alpha-beta-depleted transplantation in children (TCRdb year 2016). Describing the broader study: Using TCR repertoire profiling, the study quantitatively followed how T-cell immune reconstitution unfolded in children after TCRalphabeta/CD19-depleted allogeneic hematopoietic cell transplantation.

Libraries came from PCR. For sequencing, an Illumina HiSeq 2500 was employed. To normalize quantification of the TCRbeta repertoire, the TCR libraries were built with molecular barcoding that relied on unique molecular identifiers. Starting from the raw public reads, TCRdb applied fastp trimming at Q25, assembled clones with MiXCR and retained in-frame beta chains. Each CDR3 protein appears once, grouped with its most common genes and DNA. In all, the sample holds about 610,000 distinct CDR3 sequences, and about 10% of those were seen once. The ten largest clones represent about 4.2% of the sample. CDR1 and CDR2 were assigned from the germline V gene as SQVTM and ANQGSEA. Including cysteine and phenylalanine, the CDR3 has 14 amino acids. Only the CDR3 part of the read is kept: 42 bases, read in frame from the first base. Compared with germline, V lacks 4 bases and J lacks 3 bases; bases without a gene match: 6.

As regards this clonotype: It lacks a known antigen. No much larger clone is present one base from it, and per-base qualities are unavailable.

This sequence was found in a human donor who donated a stem cell graft to a child with acute myeloid leukemia. Recombination joined TRBV29-1 with TRBJ2-7, and 10 junctional nucleotides match TRBD2. The sample consisted of PBMCs from the stem cell graft donor, taken from the stem cell graft. The CDR3 loop reads CSVAPRLAGYEQYF. The DNA sequence is TGCAGCGTTGCCCCACGACTAGCGGGCTACGAGCAGTACTTC.